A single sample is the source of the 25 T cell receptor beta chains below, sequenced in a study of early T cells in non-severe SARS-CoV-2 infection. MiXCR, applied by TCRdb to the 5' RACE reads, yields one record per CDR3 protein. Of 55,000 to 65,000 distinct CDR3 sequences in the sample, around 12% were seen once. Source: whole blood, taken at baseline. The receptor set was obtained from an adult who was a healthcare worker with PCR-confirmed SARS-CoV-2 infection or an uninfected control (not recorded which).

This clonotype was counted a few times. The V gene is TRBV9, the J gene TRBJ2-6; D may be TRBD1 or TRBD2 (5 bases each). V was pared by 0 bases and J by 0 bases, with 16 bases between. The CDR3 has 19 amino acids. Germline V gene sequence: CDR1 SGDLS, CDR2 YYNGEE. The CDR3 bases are TGTGCCAGCAGCGTAGCTAGCCAGGGAACCCACTCTGGGGCCAACGTCCTGACTTTC. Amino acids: CASSVASQGTHSGANVLTF.

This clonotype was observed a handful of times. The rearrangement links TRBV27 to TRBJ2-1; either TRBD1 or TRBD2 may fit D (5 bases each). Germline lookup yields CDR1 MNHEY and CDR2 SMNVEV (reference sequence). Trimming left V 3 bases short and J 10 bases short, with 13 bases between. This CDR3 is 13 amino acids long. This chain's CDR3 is CASSFGGRKEQFF. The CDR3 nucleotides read TGTGCCAGCAGTTTTGGGGGTAGGAAAGAGCAGTTCTTC.

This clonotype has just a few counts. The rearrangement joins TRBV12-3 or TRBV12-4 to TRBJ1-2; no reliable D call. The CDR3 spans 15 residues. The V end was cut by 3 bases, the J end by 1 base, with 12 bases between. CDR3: CASSFIPDGNYGYTF. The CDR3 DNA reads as TGTGCCAGCAGTTTCATCCCCGACGGTAACTATGGCTACACCTTC.

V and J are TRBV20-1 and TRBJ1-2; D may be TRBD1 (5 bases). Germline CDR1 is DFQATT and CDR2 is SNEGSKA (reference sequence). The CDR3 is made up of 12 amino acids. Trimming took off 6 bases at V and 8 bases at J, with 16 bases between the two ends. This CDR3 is CSAPREGVGYTF. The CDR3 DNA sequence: TGCAGTGCCCCAAGGGAAGGGGTCGGCTACACCTTC.

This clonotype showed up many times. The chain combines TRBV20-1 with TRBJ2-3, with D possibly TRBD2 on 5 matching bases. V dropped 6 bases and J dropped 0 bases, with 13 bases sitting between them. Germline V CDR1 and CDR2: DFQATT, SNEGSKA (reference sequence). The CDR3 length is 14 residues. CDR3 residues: CSAPGLTSTDTQYF. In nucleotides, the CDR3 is TGCAGTGCCCCCGGACTGACGAGCACAGATACGCAGTATTTT.

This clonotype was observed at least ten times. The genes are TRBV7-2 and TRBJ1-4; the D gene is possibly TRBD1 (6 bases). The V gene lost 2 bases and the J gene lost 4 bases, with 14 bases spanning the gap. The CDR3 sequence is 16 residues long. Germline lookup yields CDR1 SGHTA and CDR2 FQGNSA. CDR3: CASSLRGGLDNEKLFF. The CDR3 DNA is TGTGCCAGCAGCTTACGGGGGGGCCTCGATAATGAAAAACTGTTTTTT.

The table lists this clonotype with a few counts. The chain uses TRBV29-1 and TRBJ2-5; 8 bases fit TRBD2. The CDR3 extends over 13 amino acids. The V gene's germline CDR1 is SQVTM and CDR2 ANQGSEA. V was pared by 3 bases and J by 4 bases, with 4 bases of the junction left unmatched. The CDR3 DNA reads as TGCAGCGTTGATACGGGGGGGAGAGAGACCCAGTACTTC. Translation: CSVDTGGRETQYF.

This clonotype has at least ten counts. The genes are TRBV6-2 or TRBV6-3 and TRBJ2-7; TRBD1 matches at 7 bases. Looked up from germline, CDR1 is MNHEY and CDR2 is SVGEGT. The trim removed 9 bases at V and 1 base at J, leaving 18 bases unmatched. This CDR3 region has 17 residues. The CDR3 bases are TGTGCCAGTCTCCCGCTAATGACAGGGCCTTTTTCCTACGAGCAGTACTTC. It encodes CASLPLMTGPFSYEQYF.

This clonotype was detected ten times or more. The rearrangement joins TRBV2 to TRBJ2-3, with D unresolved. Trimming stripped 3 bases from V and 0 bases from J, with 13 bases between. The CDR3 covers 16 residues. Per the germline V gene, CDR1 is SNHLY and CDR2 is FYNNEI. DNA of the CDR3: TGTGCCAGCAGTGAGTTTCCGGGTATAAGCACAGATACGCAGTATTTT. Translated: CASSEFPGISTDTQYF.

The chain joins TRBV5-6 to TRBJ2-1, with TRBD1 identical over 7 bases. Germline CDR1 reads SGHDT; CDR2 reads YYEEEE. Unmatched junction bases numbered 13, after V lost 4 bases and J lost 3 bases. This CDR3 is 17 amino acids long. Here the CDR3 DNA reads TGTGCCAGCAGCCCCGTCCAGTTTAGGGGGCTCTACAATGAGCAGTTCTTC. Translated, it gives CASSPVQFRGLYNEQFF.

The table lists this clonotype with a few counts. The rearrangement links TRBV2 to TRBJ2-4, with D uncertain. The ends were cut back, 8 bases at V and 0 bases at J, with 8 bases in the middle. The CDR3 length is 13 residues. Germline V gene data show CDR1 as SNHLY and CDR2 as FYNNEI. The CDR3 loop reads CASSRVAKNIQYF. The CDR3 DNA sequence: TGTGCCAGCTCCCGGGTAGCCAAAAACATTCAGTACTTC.

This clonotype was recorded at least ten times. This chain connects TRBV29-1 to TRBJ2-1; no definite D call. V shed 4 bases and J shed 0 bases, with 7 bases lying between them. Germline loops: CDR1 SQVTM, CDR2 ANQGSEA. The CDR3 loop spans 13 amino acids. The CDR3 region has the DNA TGCAGCGTTGTTGCAGGCTCCTACAATGAGCAGTTCTTC. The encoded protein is CSVVAGSYNEQFF.

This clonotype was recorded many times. CDR3 bases: TGTGCCAGCAGTTACTCAGGTGACTACAATGAGCAGTTCTTC. Protein product: CASSYSGDYNEQFF. The rearrangement links TRBV6-2 or TRBV6-3 to TRBJ2-1, with no clear D. Trimming took 0 bases from V and 3 from J, leaving 6 bases between them. CDR3 size: 14 residues. Germline V CDR1 and CDR2: MNHEY, SVGEGT.

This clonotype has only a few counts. CDR3 coding DNA: TGTGCCAGCAGCGTAGGGTCCGGGGACCGGGAGGCCTATGGCTACACCTTC. This translates into CASSVGSGDREAYGYTF. The rearrangement joins TRBV9 to TRBJ1-2; D may be TRBD1 (5 bases). The V end was cut by 0 bases, the J end by 4 bases, with 19 bases between. This CDR3 has 17 residues. Germline CDR1 SGDLS, CDR2 YYNGEE.

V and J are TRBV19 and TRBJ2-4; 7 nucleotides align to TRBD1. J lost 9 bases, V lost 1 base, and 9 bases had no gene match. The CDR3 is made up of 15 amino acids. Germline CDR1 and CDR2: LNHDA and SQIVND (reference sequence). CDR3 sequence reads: CASSIAGQPGPIQYF. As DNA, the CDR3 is TGTGCCAGTAGTATAGCGGGACAGCCAGGACCCATTCAGTACTTC.

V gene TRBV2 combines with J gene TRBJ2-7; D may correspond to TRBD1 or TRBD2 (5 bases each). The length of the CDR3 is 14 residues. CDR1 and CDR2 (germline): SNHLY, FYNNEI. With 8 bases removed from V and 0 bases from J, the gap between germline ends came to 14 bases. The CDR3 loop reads CASRGGPASYEQYF. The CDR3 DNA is TGTGCCAGCCGGGGCGGGCCCGCCTCCTACGAGCAGTACTTC.

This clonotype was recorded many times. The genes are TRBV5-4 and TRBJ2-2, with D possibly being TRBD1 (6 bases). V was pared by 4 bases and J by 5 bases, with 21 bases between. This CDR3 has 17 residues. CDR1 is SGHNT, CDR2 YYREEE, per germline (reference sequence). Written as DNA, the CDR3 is TGTGCCAGCAGCCCTCCGGGTGGGGGCCAGAGTACCGGGGAGCTGTTTTTT. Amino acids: CASSPPGGGQSTGELFF.

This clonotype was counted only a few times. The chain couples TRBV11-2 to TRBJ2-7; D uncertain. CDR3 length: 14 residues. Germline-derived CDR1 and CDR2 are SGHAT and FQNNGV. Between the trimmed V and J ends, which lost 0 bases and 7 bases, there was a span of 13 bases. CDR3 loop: CASSLDFTAREQYF. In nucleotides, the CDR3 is TGTGCCAGCAGCTTAGATTTTACGGCGCGGGAGCAGTACTTC.

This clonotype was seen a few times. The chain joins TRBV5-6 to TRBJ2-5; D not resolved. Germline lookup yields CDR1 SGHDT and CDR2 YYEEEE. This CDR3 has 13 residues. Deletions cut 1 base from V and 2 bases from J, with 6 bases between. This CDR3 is CASSLLQQETQYF. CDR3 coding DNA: TGTGCCAGCAGCTTGTTGCAACAAGAGACCCAGTACTTC.

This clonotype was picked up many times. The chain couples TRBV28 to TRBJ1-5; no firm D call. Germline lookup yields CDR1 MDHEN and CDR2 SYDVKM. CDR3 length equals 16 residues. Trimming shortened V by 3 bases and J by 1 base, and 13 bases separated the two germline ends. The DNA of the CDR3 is TGTGCCAGCAGTTTTATGTTCGGGTTGAGCAATCAGCCCCAGCATTTT. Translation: CASSFMFGLSNQPQHF.

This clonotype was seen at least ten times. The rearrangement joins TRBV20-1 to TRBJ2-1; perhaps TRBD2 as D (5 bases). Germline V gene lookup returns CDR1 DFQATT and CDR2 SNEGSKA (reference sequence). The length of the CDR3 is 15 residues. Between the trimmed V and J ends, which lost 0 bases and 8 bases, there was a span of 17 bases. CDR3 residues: CSARDGSGAGDEQFF. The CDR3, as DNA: TGCAGTGCTAGAGATGGAAGCGGAGCCGGGGATGAGCAGTTCTTC.

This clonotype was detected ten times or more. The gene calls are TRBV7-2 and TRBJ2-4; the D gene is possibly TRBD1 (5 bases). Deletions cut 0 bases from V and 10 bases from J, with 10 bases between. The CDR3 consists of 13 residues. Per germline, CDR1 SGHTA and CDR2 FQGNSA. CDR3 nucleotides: TGTGCCAGCAGCTTAGCAGGGGCCGGTATTCAGTACTTC. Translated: CASSLAGAGIQYF.

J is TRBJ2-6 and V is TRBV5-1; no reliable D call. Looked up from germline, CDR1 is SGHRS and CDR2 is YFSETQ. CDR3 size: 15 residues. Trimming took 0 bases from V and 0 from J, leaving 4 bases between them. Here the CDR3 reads CASSLEGSGANVLTF. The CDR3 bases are TGCGCCAGCAGCTTGGAGGGCTCTGGGGCCAACGTCCTGACTTTC.

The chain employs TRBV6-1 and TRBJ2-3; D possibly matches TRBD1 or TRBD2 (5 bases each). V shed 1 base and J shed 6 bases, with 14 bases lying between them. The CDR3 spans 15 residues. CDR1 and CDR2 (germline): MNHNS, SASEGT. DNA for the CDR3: TGTGCCAGCAGTGAAGGGTTGACGGGGCCGGATACGCAGTATTTT. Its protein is CASSEGLTGPDTQYF.

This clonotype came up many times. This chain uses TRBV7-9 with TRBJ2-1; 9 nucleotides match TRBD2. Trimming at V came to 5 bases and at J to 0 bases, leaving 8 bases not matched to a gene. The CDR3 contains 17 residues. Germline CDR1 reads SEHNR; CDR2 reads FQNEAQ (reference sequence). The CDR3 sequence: CASSPGLSGSSYNEQFF. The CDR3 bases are TGTGCCAGCAGCCCGGGGCTTAGCGGGAGCTCCTACAATGAGCAGTTCTTC. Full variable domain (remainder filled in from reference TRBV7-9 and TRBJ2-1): DTGVSQNPRHKITKRGQNVTFRCDPISEHNRLYWYRQTLGQGPEFLTYFQNEAQLEKSRLLSDRFSAERPKGSFSTLEIQRTEQGDSAMYLCASSPGLSGSSYNEQFFGPGTRLTVL.